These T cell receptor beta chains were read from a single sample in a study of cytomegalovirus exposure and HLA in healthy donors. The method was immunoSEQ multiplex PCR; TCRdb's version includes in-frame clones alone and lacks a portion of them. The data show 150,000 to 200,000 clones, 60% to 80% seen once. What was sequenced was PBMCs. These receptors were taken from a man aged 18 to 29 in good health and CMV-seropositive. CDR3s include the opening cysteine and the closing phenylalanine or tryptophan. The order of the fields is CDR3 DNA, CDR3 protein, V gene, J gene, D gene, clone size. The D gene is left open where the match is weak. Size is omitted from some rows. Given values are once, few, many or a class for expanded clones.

CDR3nt: TGCGCCAGCAGCAGGGGACAGGAGAACTATGGCTACACCTTC
CDR3aa: CASSRGQENYGYTF
v_gene: TRBV5-1
j_gene: TRBJ1-2
d_gene: TRBD1
abundance: -

CDR3nt: TGTGCCAGCGGTAGAGACAGGGAAGGCTACACCTTC
CDR3aa: CASGRDREGYTF
v_gene: TRBV14
j_gene: TRBJ1-2
d_gene: TRBD1
abundance: -

CDR3nt: TGTGCCAGTAGAAGGGCAGGGGGAACCGGGGAGCTGTTTTTT
CDR3aa: CASRRAGGTGELFF
v_gene: TRBV19
j_gene: TRBJ2-2
d_gene: TRBD1
abundance: -

CDR3nt: TGCGCCAGCAGCTCACAGGGGCTGGGGACTGAAGCTTTCTTT
CDR3aa: CASSSQGLGTEAFF
v_gene: TRBV5-1
j_gene: TRBJ1-1
d_gene: TRBD1
abundance: once

CDR3nt: TGCGCCAGCAGCCAAGGTTGGACTAGCGGGAGAGGTGAGCAGTTCTTC
CDR3aa: CASSQGWTSGRGEQFF
v_gene: TRBV4-1
j_gene: TRBJ2-1
d_gene: TRBD2
abundance: -

CDR3nt: TGTGCCAGCAGCTTAGTACTTTCGAGCGGCCGCTACAATGAGCAGTTCTTC
CDR3aa: CASSLVLSSGRYNEQFF
v_gene: TRBV7-8
j_gene: TRBJ2-1
d_gene: -
abundance: once

CDR3nt: TGTGCCAGCGTATTGAACACTGAAGCTTTCTTT
CDR3aa: CASVLNTEAFF
v_gene: TRBV6-6
j_gene: TRBJ1-1
d_gene: -
abundance: -

CDR3nt: TGTGCCAGTAGCCGGGACAGGGTGAATCAGCCCCAGCATTTT
CDR3aa: CASSRDRVNQPQHF
v_gene: TRBV6-1
j_gene: TRBJ1-5
d_gene: TRBD1
abundance: -

CDR3nt: TGCGCCAGCAGGCAGGGCTGGAACACTGAAGCTTTCTTT
CDR3aa: CASRQGWNTEAFF
v_gene: TRBV5-1
j_gene: TRBJ1-1
d_gene: -
abundance: -

CDR3nt: TGTGCCAGCAGCGCACGCTCACAGGGCAACAATGAGCAGTTCTTC
CDR3aa: CASSARSQGNNEQFF
v_gene: TRBV7-3
j_gene: TRBJ2-1
d_gene: -
abundance: few

CDR3nt: TGTGCCTGGAGTGTACCTAGGGGTCTCAATGAGCAGTTCTTC
CDR3aa: CAWSVPRGLNEQFF
v_gene: TRBV30
j_gene: TRBJ2-1
d_gene: -
abundance: -

CDR3nt: TGCGCCAGCAGTGAGTCAGGGGCCGGCTACAATGAGCAGTTCTTC
CDR3aa: CASSESGAGYNEQFF
v_gene: TRBV10-1
j_gene: TRBJ2-1
d_gene: -
abundance: -

CDR3nt: TGTGCCAGCAGTTTACTAGCGGGAGCTTCTCTAGATACGCAGTATTTT
CDR3aa: CASSLLAGASLDTQYF
v_gene: TRBV28
j_gene: TRBJ2-3
d_gene: TRBD2
abundance: few

CDR3nt: TGTGCCAGCAGTGAATGGGCGGGGGGGACCACAGATACGCAGTATTTT
CDR3aa: CASSEWAGGTTDTQYF
v_gene: TRBV6-1
j_gene: TRBJ2-3
d_gene: TRBD2
abundance: -

CDR3nt: TGTGCCAGCAATATGGGACAGGCGTACAATGAGCAGTTCTTC
CDR3aa: CASNMGQAYNEQFF
v_gene: TRBV5-6
j_gene: TRBJ2-1
d_gene: TRBD1
abundance: -

CDR3nt: TGCAGCGTTCGAGGGGGCTCTGGAAACACCATATATTTT
CDR3aa: CSVRGGSGNTIYF
v_gene: TRBV29-1
j_gene: TRBJ1-3
d_gene: -
abundance: -

CDR3nt: TGCAGCGCTCAGGGTAAAGGGGGCACCGGGGAGCTGTTTTTT
CDR3aa: CSAQGKGGTGELFF
v_gene: TRBV29-1
j_gene: TRBJ2-2
d_gene: -
abundance: few

CDR3nt: TGTGCCAGTAGCCTGGACAGTGGCAATCAGCCCCAGCATTTT
CDR3aa: CASSLDSGNQPQHF
v_gene: TRBV19
j_gene: TRBJ1-5
d_gene: -
abundance: -

CDR3nt: TGTGCCAGCAGTTTCTCCCCTAGCGGGGGGATCAATGAGCAGTTCTTC
CDR3aa: CASSFSPSGGINEQFF
v_gene: TRBV28
j_gene: TRBJ2-1
d_gene: TRBD2
abundance: -

CDR3nt: TGTGCCAGCAGAGGGACTAGCGGGGTCCAAGAGACCCAGTACTTC
CDR3aa: CASRGTSGVQETQYF
v_gene: TRBV6-5
j_gene: TRBJ2-5
d_gene: TRBD2
abundance: few

CDR3nt: TGTGCCTGGAGTCCGTTTACAGATACGCAGTATTTT
CDR3aa: CAWSPFTDTQYF
v_gene: TRBV30
j_gene: TRBJ2-3
d_gene: -
abundance: -

CDR3nt: TGTGCCAGCAGGCCGCTCCGACAGGACACGGCCTATGGCTACACCTTC
CDR3aa: CASRPLRQDTAYGYTF
v_gene: TRBV7-9
j_gene: TRBJ1-2
d_gene: -
abundance: few

CDR3nt: TGTGCCAGCTCACCACTTAGCGGGCCCGGTGGGGTGGAGACCCAGTACTTC
CDR3aa: CASSPLSGPGGVETQYF
v_gene: TRBV18
j_gene: TRBJ2-5
d_gene: TRBD2
abundance: -

CDR3nt: TGTGCCAGCAGTTACCCGGGACAGGGAAACACTGAAGCTTTCTTT
CDR3aa: CASSYPGQGNTEAFF
v_gene: TRBV6-6
j_gene: TRBJ1-1
d_gene: TRBD1
abundance: -

CDR3nt: TGTTCCAGCAGCCTATCGATCGAGGCAGCTTTCTTT
CDR3aa: CSSSLSIEAAFF
v_gene: TRBV7-9
j_gene: TRBJ1-1
d_gene: -
abundance: -

CDR3nt: TGTGCCAGCAGTCAGGACAGCGAATACACCGGGGAGCTGTTTTTT
CDR3aa: CASSQDSEYTGELFF
v_gene: TRBV6-5
j_gene: TRBJ2-2
d_gene: -
abundance: few

CDR3nt: TGTGCCAGCAGTTACTTCTCCGACAAGCAAGCTTTCTTT
CDR3aa: CASSYFSDKQAFF
v_gene: TRBV6-6
j_gene: TRBJ1-1
d_gene: -
abundance: -

CDR3nt: TGTGCCAGCAGTTCGGGGGGGCTTAGCGTTGAGACCCAGTACTTC
CDR3aa: CASSSGGLSVETQYF
v_gene: TRBV28
j_gene: TRBJ2-5
d_gene: TRBD2
abundance: -

CDR3nt: TGTGCCAGCAGTGAAATGGGCGGACAAGCTAATGAAAAACTGTTTTTT
CDR3aa: CASSEMGGQANEKLFF
v_gene: TRBV6-1
j_gene: TRBJ1-4
d_gene: -
abundance: once

CDR3nt: TGTGCCAGCAGGCGGGGGGACTCCTACACAGATACGCAGTATTTT
CDR3aa: CASRRGDSYTDTQYF
v_gene: TRBV6-6
j_gene: TRBJ2-3
d_gene: TRBD2
abundance: few